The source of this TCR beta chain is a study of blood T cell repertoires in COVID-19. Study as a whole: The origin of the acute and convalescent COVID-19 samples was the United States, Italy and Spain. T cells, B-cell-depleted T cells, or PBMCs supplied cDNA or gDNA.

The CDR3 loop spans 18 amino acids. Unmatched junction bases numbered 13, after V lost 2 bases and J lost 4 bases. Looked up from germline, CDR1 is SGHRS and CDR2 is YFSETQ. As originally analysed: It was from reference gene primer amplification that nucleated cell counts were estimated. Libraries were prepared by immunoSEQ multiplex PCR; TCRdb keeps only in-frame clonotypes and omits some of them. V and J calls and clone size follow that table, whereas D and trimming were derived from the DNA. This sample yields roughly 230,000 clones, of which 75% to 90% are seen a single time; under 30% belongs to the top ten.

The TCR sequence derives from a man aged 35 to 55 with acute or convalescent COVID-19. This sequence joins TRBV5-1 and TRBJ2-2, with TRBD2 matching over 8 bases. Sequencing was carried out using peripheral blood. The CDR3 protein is CASSLTILAGSPTGELFF. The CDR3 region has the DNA TGCGCCAGCAGCTTAACCATTCTAGCGGGCTCCCCCACCGGGGAGCTGTTTTTT.